Described below is a single T cell receptor beta chain sequence and its context. Its antigen remains unidentified. The sample comes from a study of cytomegalovirus exposure and HLA in healthy donors. Study-wide results and limits: Further analysis was carried out later, and it showed several of the most significant clusters appearing linked to common viral pathogens. High sensitivity and specificity were reportedly achieved when the classifier diagnosed cytomegalovirus status. Another analysis was done later, and it associated around 15,000 TCR beta sequences with HLA alleles at 0.05 false discovery rate.

The PCR ran on 60 Vbeta and 13 Jbeta primers. Original processing methods: Around 9.9 million shared chains were among the about 80 million unique TCR beta chains that a later analysis counted. The table came from immunoSEQ multiplex PCR; TCRdb's copy has only in-frame clones and leaves some out. Clone size and the V and J calls come from that table; the DNA yielded D and trimming. Among some 150,000 clones, 60% to 85% were seen once, and the ten largest hold 3% to 3.5%. The trim removed 0 bases at V and 9 bases at J, leaving 3 bases unmatched. This CDR3 spans 13 amino acids. Germline V lookup: CDR1 LGHNA, CDR2 YSLEER.

The source of this sequence is a female donor in good health and CMV-seronegative. This chain links TRBV4-3 with TRBJ2-3; 7 bases map to TRBD2. What was sequenced was PBMCs. The CDR3 DNA sequence: TGCGCCAGCAGCCAAGATATTAGCGGGACGCAGTATTTT. It specifies CASSQDISGTQYF.